This T cell receptor beta chain was profiled in a study of response to subunit inactivated influenza vaccine. This clonotype was seen more than once but under ten times. Using its own MiXCR run on the RT-PCR reads, TCRdb lists one record per CDR3 protein. The table lists hundreds of thousands of distinct CDR3 sequences, roughly 25% of them singletons. This receptor was obtained from a man aged 50-59 years who received an inactivated influenza vaccine. The material sequenced was CD4+ T cells sorted from PBMCs, taken roughly 5 days after vaccination.

The CDR3 loop reads CSARDPLWTNEKLFF. The DNA of the CDR3 is TGCAGTGCTAGAGACCCACTGTGGACTAATGAAAAACTGTTTTTT. The chain joins TRBV20-1 to TRBJ1-4; D is undetermined. Trimming shortened V by 0 bases and J by 2 bases, and 10 bases separated the two germline ends. Germline values: CDR1 DFQATT, CDR2 SNEGSKA (reference sequence). This CDR3 spans 15 amino acids.